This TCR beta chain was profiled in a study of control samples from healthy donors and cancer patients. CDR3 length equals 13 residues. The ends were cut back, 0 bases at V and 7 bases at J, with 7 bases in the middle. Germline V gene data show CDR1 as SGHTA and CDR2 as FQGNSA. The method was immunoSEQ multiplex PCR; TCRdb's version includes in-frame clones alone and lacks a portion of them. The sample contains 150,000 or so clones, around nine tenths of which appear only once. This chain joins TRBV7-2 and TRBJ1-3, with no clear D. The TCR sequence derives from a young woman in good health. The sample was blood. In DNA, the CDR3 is TGTGCCAGCAGCTTAGCGTCTCGCAACACCATATATTTT. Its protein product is CASSLASRNTIYF.